Only one count was recorded for the clone carrying this TCR beta chain. Trimming at V came to 9 bases and at J to 2 bases, leaving 6 bases not matched to a gene. The length of the CDR3 is 13 residues. Germline CDR1 KGHDR, CDR2 SFDVKD. Authors' analysis steps: Estimation of nucleated cell counts was performed using reference gene primer amplification. Clones were sequenced by immunoSEQ multiplex PCR, and TCRdb holds only the in-frame ones, with some missing. V, J and clone size are taken as reported in that table, and D and trimming were inferred from the DNA itself. The profile shows around 250,000 clones, approximately 86% of them singletons. These data originate in a study of blood T cell repertoires in COVID-19. Turning to the study itself: COVID-19 samples, acute and convalescent, were from the United States, Italy and Spain. Nucleic acid was either cDNA or gDNA, and it came from T cells, B-cell-depleted T cells, or PBMCs.

The chain employs TRBV24-1 and TRBJ2-7; 7 bases are a match to TRBD1. Source material: peripheral blood. This TCR was recovered from a woman aged 70-85 years with active or convalescent COVID-19. CDR3 loop: CATEGATTYEQYF. Here the CDR3 DNA reads TGTGCCACCGAGGGGGCGACCACCTACGAGCAGTACTTC.